What follows are 32 T cell receptor beta chains derived from one specimen sequenced in a study of CD8+ T cells in alopecia areata. Treatment specified: oral pan-JAK inhibitor, 5-10 mg twice daily. RNA was isolated and reverse transcribed to cDNA, the sequencing template. The protocol was immunoSEQ multiplex PCR, while the TCRdb copy is restricted to in-frame clones and leaves out a portion. The sample consists of tens of thousands of clones, over 70% of them appearing once. The sequenced sample was CD8+ T cells sorted from blood, obtained around week 46, from a patient treated with tofacitinib. The receptors originated from a human donor with alopecia areata.

The V gene is TRBV4-1, the J gene TRBJ1-2, with 8 positions matching TRBD1. V shed 0 bases and J 8 bases; nucleotides not matched to a gene: 5. This CDR3 region has 14 residues. CDR1 and CDR2 (germline): MGHRA, YSYEKL. The CDR3 nucleotides read TGCGCCAGCAGCCAAGATCAGGGGGCACGGGGCTACACCTTC. This translates into CASSQDQGARGYTF.

The chain recombines TRBV7-9 with TRBJ1-5; no definite D call. The CDR3 contains 12 residues. V lost 5 bases and J 2 bases, leaving 4 bases between the germline ends. Germline V gene data show CDR1 as SEHNR and CDR2 as FQNEAQ (reference sequence). The CDR3 here is CASSRGNQPQHF. The CDR3 coding sequence is TGTGCCAGCAGCAGGGGCAATCAGCCCCAGCATTTT. The full variable domain, completed using reference TRBV7-9 and TRBJ1-5, is DTGVSQNPRHKITKRGQNVTFRCDPISEHNRLYWYRQTLGQGPEFLTYFQNEAQLEKSRLLSDRFSAERPKGSFSTLEIQRTEQGDSAMYLCASSRGNQPQHFGDGTRLSIL.

The V and J genes are TRBV14 and TRBJ2-5; D may be TRBD1 or TRBD2 (5 bases each). Germline V gene sequence: CDR1 SGHDN, CDR2 FVKESK. The V end was cut by 5 bases, the J end by 5 bases, with 18 bases between. The CDR3 covers 15 residues. Here the CDR3 reads CASSVEGSWGETQYF. In nucleotides, the CDR3 is TGTGCCAGCAGCGTCGAGGGATCCTGGGGGGAGACCCAGTACTTC.

The V call is TRBV27, the J call TRBJ2-3; no clear D gene. Per germline, CDR1 MNHEY and CDR2 SMNVEV (reference sequence). Between the trimmed V and J ends, which lost 8 bases and 4 bases, there was a span of 16 bases. The CDR3 covers 14 residues. CDR3 sequence reads: CASGAGPVADTQYF. DNA of the CDR3: TGTGCCAGCGGAGCCGGGCCCGTGGCAGATACGCAGTATTTT.

As regards this clone: One junction end disagrees with the germline gene, perhaps due to a read error. This rearrangement joins TRBV4-1 to TRBJ2-7; D possibly matches TRBD1 or TRBD2 (5 bases each). This CDR3 comprises 12 residues. Germline V gene data show CDR1 as MGHRA and CDR2 as YSYEKL. In DNA, the CDR3 is TGCGCCAGCAGCCTCCACCGCGCCCCGGGGCCCTTC. It specifies CASSLHRAPGPF.

This sequence joins TRBV9 and TRBJ2-2, with D perhaps TRBD1 or TRBD2 (5 bases each). Germline V gene sequence: CDR1 SGDLS, CDR2 YYNGEE. V shed 3 bases and J shed 6 bases, with 18 bases lying between them. The CDR3 has 16 residues. The CDR3 loop reads CASSGGRSQHAGELFF. The CDR3 coding sequence is TGTGCCAGCAGCGGGGGACGGTCACAACATGCCGGGGAGCTGTTTTTT.

This chain uses TRBV13 with TRBJ2-7; TRBD1 matches at 10 bases. The trim removed 2 bases at V and 7 bases at J, leaving 8 bases unmatched. Germline CDR1 reads PRHDT; CDR2 reads FYEKMQ (reference sequence). The CDR3 loop spans 15 amino acids. CDR3 bases: TGTGCCAGCAGCTTAATGGGACAGGGGTTAGTGGAGCAGTACTTC. It encodes CASSLMGQGLVEQYF. Full variable domain (remainder filled in from reference TRBV13 and TRBJ2-7): AAGVIQSPRHLIKEKRETATLKCYPIPRHDTVYWYQQGPGQDPQFLISFYEKMQSDKGSIPDRFSAQQFSDYHSELNMSSLELGDSALYFCASSLMGQGLVEQYFGPGTRLTVT.

This rearrangement joins TRBV4-3 to TRBJ1-2; D not certain. Germline V lookup: CDR1 LGHNA, CDR2 YSLEER. Trimming stripped 2 bases from V and 5 bases from J, with 24 bases between. This CDR3 is 18 amino acids long. CDR3 DNA sequence: TGCGCCAGCAGCCAAATTTTAATGGGAGAATCTGGGGTATATGGCTACACCTTC. It translates to CASSQILMGESGVYGYTF.

This clone was seen only a few times. V usage is TRBV5-1 and J usage is TRBJ2-3; 10 bases match TRBD2. The ends lost 4 bases at V and 3 bases at J; junction bases unmatched: 11. Germline CDR1 SGHRS, CDR2 YFSETQ. The CDR3 spans 17 residues. CDR3 loop: CASSPLTSGRFTDTQYF. The CDR3 nucleotides are TGCGCCAGCAGCCCCCTGACTAGCGGGCGCTTTACAGATACGCAGTATTTT.

This clone appeared once. The rearrangement uses TRBV13 and TRBJ2-7, with D tentatively TRBD1 or TRBD2 (5 bases each). Germline V lookup: CDR1 PRHDT, CDR2 FYEKMQ (reference sequence). V was shortened by 5 bases and J by 1 base, with 9 bases between the two germline ends. This CDR3 region has 13 residues. DNA of the CDR3: TGTGCCAGCAGCCGGGGCAGTTCCTACGAGCAGTACTTC. Its protein is CASSRGSSYEQYF. The full variable domain, its missing parts supplied by reference TRBV13 and TRBJ2-7, is AAGVIQSPRHLIKEKRETATLKCYPIPRHDTVYWYQQGPGQDPQFLISFYEKMQSDKGSIPDRFSAQQFSDYHSELNMSSLELGDSALYFCASSRGSSYEQYFGPGTRLTVT.

This chain uses TRBV4-1 with TRBJ2-7, with TRBD1 identical over 7 bases. V gave up 3 bases and J gave up 2 bases; unmatched junction bases: 10. CDR1 and CDR2 from the germline V gene are MGHRA and YSYEKL. This CDR3 region has 16 residues. The CDR3 is CASSQSIGTDAYEQYF. In nucleotides, the CDR3 is TGCGCCAGCAGCCAGTCAATCGGGACAGATGCCTACGAGCAGTACTTC.

This chain connects TRBV7-9 to TRBJ2-5, with TRBD1 as a possible D gene (6 bases). V gave up 6 bases and J gave up 1 base, with 6 bases separating them. This CDR3 is built from 12 residues. Germline V CDR1 and CDR2: SEHNR, FQNEAQ (reference sequence). CDR3: CASRTGQETQYF. The DNA for the CDR3 is TGTGCCAGCAGGACAGGCCAAGAGACCCAGTACTTC.

The rearrangement joins TRBV5-1 to TRBJ2-1; 7 bases match TRBD1. The V and J ends lost 6 bases and 5 bases, in that order; junction bases with no gene match: 14. The CDR3 sequence is 16 residues long. Germline assignment: CDR1 SGHRS and CDR2 YFSETQ. The CDR3 sequence is CASTKHRDSLNNEQFF. The CDR3 nucleotides read TGCGCCAGCACCAAACACCGGGACAGCCTAAACAATGAGCAGTTCTTC.

The chain links TRBV7-6 to TRBJ1-1; possible D gene TRBD1, 6 bases. The CDR3 is 16 amino acids. V gave up 5 bases and J gave up 0 bases, with 16 bases separating them. CDR1 is SGHVS, CDR2 FNYEAQ, per germline. CDR3: CASSLYTTGMNTEAFF. The DNA for the CDR3 is TGTGCCAGCAGCCTATACACAACAGGGATGAACACTGAAGCTTTCTTT.

The chain joins TRBV5-1 to TRBJ1-1; 9 positions match TRBD1. Germline values: CDR1 SGHRS, CDR2 YFSETQ. CDR3 length: 16 amino acids. J gave up 2 bases and V 1 base, and 6 bases lay outside the gene matches. CDR3 region: CASSLNNRGPNTEAFF. DNA of the CDR3: TGCGCCAGCAGCTTGAATAACAGGGGGCCAAACACTGAAGCTTTCTTT.

V gene TRBV4-1 combines with J gene TRBJ2-6; D might be TRBD1 or TRBD2, each matching 5 bases. Germline values: CDR1 MGHRA, CDR2 YSYEKL. Trimming cost V 4 bases and J 4 bases, with 17 bases left between them. The CDR3 sequence is 17 residues long. The CDR3 DNA reads as TGCGCCAGCAGCCTGGGGACCGAAGGGAACGGGGCCAACGTCCTGACTTTC. Protein product: CASSLGTEGNGANVLTF.

The gene calls are TRBV7-2 and TRBJ2-7; D possibly corresponds to TRBD1 (5 bases). Trimming removed 4 bases at V and 1 base at J, with 17 bases between. The V gene's germline CDR1 is SGHTA and CDR2 FQGNSA. CDR3 length: 16 amino acids. The CDR3 here is CASSSHGFRASYEQYF. The DNA for the CDR3 is TGTGCCAGCAGCTCTCACGGGTTCAGGGCTTCCTACGAGCAGTACTTC.

The chain joins TRBV29-1 to TRBJ1-1; 7 nucleotides agree with TRBD1. Germline V gives CDR1 SQVTM, CDR2 ANQGSEA. The CDR3 is made up of 10 amino acids. Trimming took 6 bases from V and 12 from J; bases not matched to a gene: 7. CDR3 in DNA: TGCAGCGTGATCGACAGGGTAACTTTCTTT. It is translated as CSVIDRVTFF.

The rearrangement uses TRBV7-2 and TRBJ1-1; D gene unclear. Germline values: CDR1 SGHTA, CDR2 FQGNSA. The CDR3 has 15 residues. The ends were cut back, 5 bases at V and 1 base at J, with 14 bases in the middle. The CDR3 DNA follows: TGTGCCAGCAGCCCCCACCCGGCAGCGAACACTGAAGCTTTCTTT. The encoded protein is CASSPHPAANTEAFF.

The rearrangement joins TRBV6-1 to TRBJ2-1, with 11 bases matching TRBD2. The V and J ends lost 6 bases and 7 bases, in that order; junction bases with no gene match: 5. Germline-derived CDR1 and CDR2 are MNHNS and SASEGT. This CDR3 is 14 amino acids long. CDR3 DNA sequence: TGTGCCAGCAGCTTAGCGGGGGGGGCGAATGAGCAGTTCTTC. Amino acid sequence: CASSLAGGANEQFF.

V is TRBV7-7 and J is TRBJ2-2; TRBD1 might be the D (6 bases). There are 14 residues in the CDR3. Trimming cost V 5 bases and J 1 base, with 8 bases left between them. In germline, CDR1 is SSHAT, CDR2 FNYEAQ (reference sequence). CDR3 DNA sequence: TGTGCCAGCAGCGCGGACAGGAACACCGGGGAGCTGTTTTTT. Translation gives CASSADRNTGELFF.

The J gene is TRBJ1-2, the V gene TRBV7-9; 10 bases map to TRBD1. Per the germline V gene, CDR1 is SEHNR and CDR2 is FQNEAQ (reference sequence). This CDR3 comprises 16 residues. The ends lost 5 bases at V and 4 bases at J; junction bases unmatched: 10. The CDR3 DNA follows: TGTGCCAGCAGCGCCGGGACAGGGGAAAGGCTCTATGGCTACACCTTC. It specifies CASSAGTGERLYGYTF.

The chain employs TRBV19 and TRBJ2-1, with a possible D match to TRBD2 (5 bases). Germline CDR1 reads LNHDA; CDR2 reads SQIVND (reference sequence). V dropped 6 bases and J dropped 6 bases, with 9 bases sitting between them. There are 12 residues in the CDR3. The CDR3 nucleotides read TGTGCCAGTAGATACAGCGGCAATGAGCAGTTCTTC. Protein product: CASRYSGNEQFF.

This chain connects TRBV30 to TRBJ1-1, with D tentatively TRBD1 (5 bases). V gave up 4 bases and J gave up 5 bases, with 14 bases separating them. The CDR3 is 13 amino acids. The germline V gene has CDR1 GTSNPN and CDR2 SVGIG (reference sequence). CDR3 protein: CAWKVDSWTEAFF. The CDR3 nucleotides are TGTGCCTGGAAAGTAGACAGCTGGACTGAAGCTTTCTTT.

This chain uses TRBV7-2 with TRBJ2-3; D not certain. This CDR3 has 14 amino acids. The V end lost 5 bases, the J end lost 2 bases, and 11 bases lay between the germline ends. Looked up from germline, CDR1 is SGHTA and CDR2 is FQGNSA. CDR3 in DNA: TGTGCCAGCAGCCCCGTAGGACCCACAGATACGCAGTATTTT. It encodes CASSPVGPTDTQYF.

This sequence joins TRBV28 and TRBJ2-5; D unresolved. The CDR3 consists of 13 residues. V was clipped by 7 bases and J by 4 bases, with 13 bases between them. Germline CDR1 reads MDHEN; CDR2 reads SYDVKM. CDR3 sequence reads: CASNQPRTETQYF. The CDR3 DNA reads as TGTGCCAGCAACCAACCTCGAACAGAGACCCAGTACTTC.

This CDR3 reads CASLRGLDDTQYF. In DNA, the CDR3 is TGTGCCAGCCTTAGGGGGCTCGACGATACGCAGTATTTT. The V gene is TRBV6-5, the J gene TRBJ2-3; 7 bases agree with TRBD1. Trimming removed 8 bases from V and 6 bases from J; junction bases left unmatched: 8. The CDR3 runs 13 residues. Looked up from germline, CDR1 is MNHEY and CDR2 is SVGAGI.

This clone appeared a few times. V and J are TRBV12-5 and TRBJ2-7; perhaps TRBD1 as D (5 bases). With 1 base removed from V and 2 bases from J, the gap between germline ends came to 21 bases. Germline V gene lookup returns CDR1 LGHNT and CDR2 FRNRAP. The CDR3 runs to 18 residues. For the CDR3, the DNA is TGTGCTAGTGGTTTGGCCCCCTCAGGGTGGCAGTCCCCCTACGAGCAGTACTTC. Its protein product is CASGLAPSGWQSPYEQYF.

This clone has a handful of counts. The chain has TRBV13 and TRBJ2-3; D perhaps matches TRBD2 (6 bases). CDR1 is PRHDT and CDR2 is FYEKMQ in the germline V gene (reference sequence). Trimming shortened V by 2 bases and J by 2 bases, and 8 bases separated the two germline ends. This CDR3 is built from 14 residues. CDR3 region: CASSLRGDTDTQYF. As DNA, the CDR3 is TGTGCCAGCAGCTTACGCGGGGACACAGATACGCAGTATTTT.

There are a few counts of this clone. V is TRBV29-1 and J is TRBJ2-5; a possible D gene is TRBD1 (5 bases). Germline lookup yields CDR1 SQVTM and CDR2 ANQGSEA. The ends were cut back, 4 bases at V and 3 bases at J, with 6 bases in the middle. This CDR3 comprises 11 residues. This chain's CDR3 is CSVGREETQYF. Written as DNA, the CDR3 is TGCAGCGTTGGCAGGGAAGAGACCCAGTACTTC.

The chain joins TRBV10-2 to TRBJ2-4, with D tentatively TRBD1 (7 bases). This CDR3 comprises 14 residues. Looked up from germline, CDR1 is WSHSY and CDR2 is SAAADI. V was shortened by 2 bases and J by 5 bases, with 10 bases between the two germline ends. The CDR3 sequence: CASSEAGGQNIQYF. The DNA for the CDR3 is TGCGCCAGCAGTGAGGCAGGGGGGCAAAACATTCAGTACTTC.

The chain has TRBV30 and TRBJ1-1; tentative D call: TRBD1 (5 bases). Germline-derived CDR1 and CDR2 are GTSNPN and SVGIG (reference sequence). The CDR3 contains 11 residues. Trimming shortened V by 5 bases and J by 4 bases, and 8 bases separated the two germline ends. The DNA of the CDR3 is TGTGCCTGGTCAGGGTCCACTGAAGCTTTCTTT. Amino acids: CAWSGSTEAFF.